This passage covers 3 T cell receptor beta chains from one sample sequenced in a study of blood T cell repertoires in COVID-19. TCRdb's table, derived via immunoSEQ multiplex PCR, lists solely in-frame clones and lacks some. The top ten hold roughly 2.1% of the sample, which has 80,000 to 100,000 clones, about 91% seen once. What was sequenced was peripheral blood. All receptors derive from a man aged 45 to 65 with COVID-19, enrolled during active disease.

This clone was observed a single time. V usage is TRBV11-1 and J usage is TRBJ2-1; 10 bases are shared with TRBD2. The CDR3 totals 16 residues. The J segment lost 0 bases and the V segment lost 6 bases, leaving 5 bases of the junction unmatched. Germline CDR1 reads SGHAT; CDR2 reads FQDESV (reference sequence). CDR3 region: CASRLAGDSSYNEQFF. The CDR3, as DNA: TGTGCCAGCAGGCTAGCGGGAGATAGCTCCTACAATGAGCAGTTCTTC.

The gene calls are TRBV10-3 and TRBJ1-2, with D possibly being TRBD1 (5 bases). Trimming left V 11 bases short and J 4 bases short, with 14 bases between. CDR3 length: 12 amino acids. Germline V lookup: CDR1 ENHRY, CDR2 SYGVKD. This CDR3 reads CASWGGSYGYTF. CDR3 bases: TGTGCCTCGTGGGGGGGGAGCTATGGCTACACCTTC.

V usage is TRBV18 and J usage is TRBJ1-1; D not resolved. The CDR3 covers 14 residues. CDR1 and CDR2 (germline): KGHSH, LQKENI. Trimming took off 0 bases at V and 0 bases at J, with 5 bases between the two ends. CDR3 protein: CASSPPSLNTEAFF. In nucleotides, the CDR3 is TGTGCCAGCTCACCACCTAGTTTGAACACTGAAGCTTTCTTT.